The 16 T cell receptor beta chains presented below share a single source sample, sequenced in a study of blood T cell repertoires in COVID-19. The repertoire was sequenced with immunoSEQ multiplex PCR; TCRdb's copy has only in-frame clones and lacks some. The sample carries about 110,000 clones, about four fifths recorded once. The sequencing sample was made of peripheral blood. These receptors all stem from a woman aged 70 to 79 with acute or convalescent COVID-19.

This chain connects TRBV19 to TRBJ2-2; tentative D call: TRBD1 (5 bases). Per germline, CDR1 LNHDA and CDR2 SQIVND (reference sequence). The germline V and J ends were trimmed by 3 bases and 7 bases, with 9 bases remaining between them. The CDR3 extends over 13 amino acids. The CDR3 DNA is TGTGCCAGTAGTATCTCAGGGAACGGGGAGCTGTTTTTT. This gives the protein CASSISGNGELFF. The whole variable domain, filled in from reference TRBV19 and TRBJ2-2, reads DGGITQSPKYLFRKEGQNVTLSCEQNLNHDAMYWYRQDPGQGLRLIYYSQIVNDFQKGDIAEGYSVSREKKESFPLTVTSAQKNPTAFYLCASSISGNGELFFGEGSRLTVL.

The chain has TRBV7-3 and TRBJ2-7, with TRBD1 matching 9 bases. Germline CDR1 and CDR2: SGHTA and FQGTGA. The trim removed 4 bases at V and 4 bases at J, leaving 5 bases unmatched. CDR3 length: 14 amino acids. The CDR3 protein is CASSSGTGRYEQYF. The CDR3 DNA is TGTGCCAGCAGCTCCGGGACAGGGCGTTACGAGCAGTACTTC.

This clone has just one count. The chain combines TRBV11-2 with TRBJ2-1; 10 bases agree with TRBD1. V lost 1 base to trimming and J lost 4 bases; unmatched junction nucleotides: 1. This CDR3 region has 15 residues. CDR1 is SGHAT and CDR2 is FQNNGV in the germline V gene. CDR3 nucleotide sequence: TGTGCCAGCAGCTTAGCGGGACAGGGGTACAATGAGCAGTTCTTC. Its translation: CASSLAGQGYNEQFF.

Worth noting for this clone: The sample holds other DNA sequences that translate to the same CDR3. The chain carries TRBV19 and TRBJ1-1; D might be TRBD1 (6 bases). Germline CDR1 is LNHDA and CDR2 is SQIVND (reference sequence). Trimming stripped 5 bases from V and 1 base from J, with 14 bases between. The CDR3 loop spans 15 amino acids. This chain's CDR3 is CASSSNRVGNTEAFF. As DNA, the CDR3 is TGTGCCAGTAGTTCGAACAGGGTAGGGAACACTGAAGCTTTCTTT.

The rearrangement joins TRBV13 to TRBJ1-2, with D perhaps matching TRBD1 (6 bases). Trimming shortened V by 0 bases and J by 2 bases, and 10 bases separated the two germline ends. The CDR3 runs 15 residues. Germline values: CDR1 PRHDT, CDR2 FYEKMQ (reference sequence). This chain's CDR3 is CASSLGDTGNYGYTF. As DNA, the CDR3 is TGTGCCAGCAGCTTAGGCGATACAGGGAACTATGGCTACACCTTC.

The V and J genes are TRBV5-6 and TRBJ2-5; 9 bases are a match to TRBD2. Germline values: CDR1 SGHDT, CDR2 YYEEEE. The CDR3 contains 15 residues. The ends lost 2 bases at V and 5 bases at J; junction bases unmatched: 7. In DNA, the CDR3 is TGTGCCAGCAGCTTTACAGCGGGAGGCGGGGAGACCCAGTACTTC. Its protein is CASSFTAGGGETQYF.

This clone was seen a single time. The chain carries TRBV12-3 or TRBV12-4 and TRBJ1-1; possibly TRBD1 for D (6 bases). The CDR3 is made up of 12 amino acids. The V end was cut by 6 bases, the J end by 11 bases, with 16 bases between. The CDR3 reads CASRGWTEGAFF. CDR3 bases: TGTGCCAGCAGAGGGTGGACAGAAGGGGCTTTCTTT.

The CDR3 reads CAWIPGNTGELFF. For the CDR3, the DNA is TGTGCCTGGATTCCCGGGAACACCGGGGAGCTGTTTTTT. The chain links TRBV30 to TRBJ2-2; D gene uncertain. Germline-derived CDR1 and CDR2 are GTSNPN and SVGIG (reference sequence). Trimming cost V 4 bases and J 1 base, with 7 bases left between them. This CDR3 has 13 amino acids.

The CDR3 sequence is CASSRGGNEAFF. For the CDR3, the DNA is TGTGCCAGCAGTCGGGGGGGAAATGAAGCTTTCTTT. The rearrangement uses TRBV6-2 or TRBV6-3 and TRBJ1-1, with a weak D call TRBD1 (5 bases). The CDR3 runs 12 residues. The germline V and J ends were trimmed by 5 bases and 7 bases, with 11 bases remaining between them. Germline lookup yields CDR1 MNHEY and CDR2 SVGEGT.

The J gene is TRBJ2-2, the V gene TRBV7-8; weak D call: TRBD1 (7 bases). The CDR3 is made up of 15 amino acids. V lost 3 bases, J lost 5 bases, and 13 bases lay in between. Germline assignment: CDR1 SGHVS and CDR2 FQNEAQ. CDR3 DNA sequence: TGTGCCAGCAGCTTGTTGTCAGGGGGGACCGGGGAGCTGTTTTTT. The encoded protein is CASSLLSGGTGELFF.

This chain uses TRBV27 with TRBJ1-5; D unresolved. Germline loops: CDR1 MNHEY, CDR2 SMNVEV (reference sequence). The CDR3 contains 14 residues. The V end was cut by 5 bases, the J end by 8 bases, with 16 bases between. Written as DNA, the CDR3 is TGTGCCAGCAGTCCCGGCCTTACTAGGGAGCCCCAGCATTTT. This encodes CASSPGLTREPQHF.

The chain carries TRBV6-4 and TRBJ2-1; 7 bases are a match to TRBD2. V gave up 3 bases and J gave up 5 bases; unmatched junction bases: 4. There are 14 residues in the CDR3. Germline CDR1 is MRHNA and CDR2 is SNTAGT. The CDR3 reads CASSEGTNHNEQFF. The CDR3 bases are TGTGCCAGCAGTGAAGGGACTAATCACAATGAGCAGTTCTTC.

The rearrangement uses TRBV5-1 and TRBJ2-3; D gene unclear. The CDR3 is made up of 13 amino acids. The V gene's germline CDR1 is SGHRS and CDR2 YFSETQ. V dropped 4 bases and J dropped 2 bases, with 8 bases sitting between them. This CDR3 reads CASSTANTDTQYF. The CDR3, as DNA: TGCGCCAGCAGCACCGCTAACACAGATACGCAGTATTTT.

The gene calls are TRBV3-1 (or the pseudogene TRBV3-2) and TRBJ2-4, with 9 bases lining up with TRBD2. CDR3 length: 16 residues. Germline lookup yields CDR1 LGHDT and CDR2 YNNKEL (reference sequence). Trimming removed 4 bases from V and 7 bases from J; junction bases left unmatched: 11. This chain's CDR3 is CASSPSLGAGGNIQYF. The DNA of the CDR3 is TGTGCCAGCAGCCCCTCTTTGGGGGCGGGAGGGAACATTCAGTACTTC.

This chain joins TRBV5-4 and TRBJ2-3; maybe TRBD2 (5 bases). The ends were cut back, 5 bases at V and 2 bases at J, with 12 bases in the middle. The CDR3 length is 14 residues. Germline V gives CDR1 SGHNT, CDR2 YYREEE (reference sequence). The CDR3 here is CASRDGVVTDTQYF. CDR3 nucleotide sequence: TGTGCCAGCAGGGACGGGGTCGTCACAGATACGCAGTATTTT.

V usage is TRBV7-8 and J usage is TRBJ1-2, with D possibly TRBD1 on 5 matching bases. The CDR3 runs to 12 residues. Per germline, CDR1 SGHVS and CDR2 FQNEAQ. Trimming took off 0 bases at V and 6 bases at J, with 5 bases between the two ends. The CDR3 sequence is CASSLARDGYTF. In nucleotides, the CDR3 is TGTGCCAGCAGCTTAGCCAGGGATGGCTACACCTTC.